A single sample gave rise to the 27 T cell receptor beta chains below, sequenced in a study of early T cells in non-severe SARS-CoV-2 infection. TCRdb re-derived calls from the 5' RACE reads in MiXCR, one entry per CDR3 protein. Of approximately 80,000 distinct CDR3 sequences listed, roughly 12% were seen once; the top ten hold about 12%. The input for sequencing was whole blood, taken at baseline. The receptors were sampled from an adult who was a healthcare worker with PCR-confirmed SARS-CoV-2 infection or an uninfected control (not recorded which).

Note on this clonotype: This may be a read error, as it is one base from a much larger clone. The CDR3 DNA follows: TGTGCCAGCAGCTTATCGGAGGGTTGGAATGCAGATACGCAGTATTTT. Translated: CASSLSEGWNADTQYF. V gene TRBV7-9 combines with J gene TRBJ2-3; the D gene is possibly TRBD2 (6 bases). Trimming pared 2 bases from V and 4 bases from J, leaving 16 bases between. The CDR3 sequence is 16 residues long. The germline CDR1 and CDR2 sequences are SEHNR and FQNEAQ (reference sequence).

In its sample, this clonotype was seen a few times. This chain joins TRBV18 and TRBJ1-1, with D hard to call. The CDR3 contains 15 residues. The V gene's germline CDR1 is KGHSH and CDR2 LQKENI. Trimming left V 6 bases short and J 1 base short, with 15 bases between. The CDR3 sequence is CASSQRQDRNTEAFF. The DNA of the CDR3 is TGTGCCAGCTCTCAACGTCAGGACCGGAACACTGAAGCTTTCTTT.

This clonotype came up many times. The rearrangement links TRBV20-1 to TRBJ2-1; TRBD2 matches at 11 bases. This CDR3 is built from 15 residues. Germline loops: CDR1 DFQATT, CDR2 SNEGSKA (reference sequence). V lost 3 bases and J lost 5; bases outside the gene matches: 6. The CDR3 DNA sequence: TGCAGTGCTAGTCCCGGGACTAGCGGCGACAATGAGCAGTTCTTC. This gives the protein CSASPGTSGDNEQFF.

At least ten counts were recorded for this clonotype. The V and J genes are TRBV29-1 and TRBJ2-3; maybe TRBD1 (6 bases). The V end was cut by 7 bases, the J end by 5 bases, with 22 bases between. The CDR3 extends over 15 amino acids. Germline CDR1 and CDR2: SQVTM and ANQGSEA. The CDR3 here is CSAPGSQGVRDTQYF. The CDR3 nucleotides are TGCAGCGCCCCCGGGTCACAGGGAGTCAGAGATACGCAGTATTTT.

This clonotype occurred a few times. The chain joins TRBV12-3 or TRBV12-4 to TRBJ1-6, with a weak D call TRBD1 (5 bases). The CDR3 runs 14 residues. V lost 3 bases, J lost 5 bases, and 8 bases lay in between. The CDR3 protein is CASSLRGNNSPLHF. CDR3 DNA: TGTGCCAGCAGTTTGAGGGGTAATAATTCACCCCTCCACTTT.

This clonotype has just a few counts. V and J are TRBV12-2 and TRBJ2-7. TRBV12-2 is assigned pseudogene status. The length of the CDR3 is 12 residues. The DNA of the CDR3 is TGTGCAAGTCGCTGCACTGCCTACGAGCAGTACTTC. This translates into CASRCTAYEQYF.

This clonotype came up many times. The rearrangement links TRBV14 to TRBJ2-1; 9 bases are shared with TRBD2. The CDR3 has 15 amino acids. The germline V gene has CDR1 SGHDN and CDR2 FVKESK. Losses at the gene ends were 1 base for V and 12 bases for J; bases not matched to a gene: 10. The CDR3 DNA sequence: TGTGCCAGCAGCCAAGTCACTAGCGGGCCCCAAGGGCAGTTCTTC. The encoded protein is CASSQVTSGPQGQFF.

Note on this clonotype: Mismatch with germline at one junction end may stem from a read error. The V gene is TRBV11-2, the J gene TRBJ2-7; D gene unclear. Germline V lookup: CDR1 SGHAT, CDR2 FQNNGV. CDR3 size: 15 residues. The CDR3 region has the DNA TGTGCCAGCACCTTAGATGGGCAACCTGCCTTCGAGCAGTACTTC. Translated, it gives CASTLDGQPAFEQYF.

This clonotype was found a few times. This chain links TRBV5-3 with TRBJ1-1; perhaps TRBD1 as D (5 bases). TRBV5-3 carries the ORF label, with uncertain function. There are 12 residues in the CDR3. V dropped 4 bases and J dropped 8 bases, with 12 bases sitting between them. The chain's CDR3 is CARSPSAGEAFF. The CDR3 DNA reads TGTGCCAGAAGCCCCTCCGCAGGGGAAGCTTTCTTT.

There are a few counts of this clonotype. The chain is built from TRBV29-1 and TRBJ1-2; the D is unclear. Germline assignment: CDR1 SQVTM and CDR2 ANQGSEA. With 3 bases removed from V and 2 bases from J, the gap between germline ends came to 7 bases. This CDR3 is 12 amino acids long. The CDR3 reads CSVEYRNYGYTF. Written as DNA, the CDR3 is TGCAGCGTTGAGTACAGAAACTATGGCTACACCTTC.

The CDR3: CASSQTESAGEQYF. The DNA for the CDR3 is TGTGCCAGCAGCCAGACGGAATCAGCTGGCGAGCAGTACTTC. This chain uses TRBV4-2 with TRBJ2-7, with no clear D. CDR1 and CDR2 (germline): LGHNA, YNFKEQ. V was shortened by 3 bases and J by 6 bases, with 15 bases between the two germline ends. CDR3 length equals 14 residues.

The CDR3 here is CSAIPSGGVTDTQYF. The CDR3 DNA reads TGCAGTGCTATTCCTAGCGGGGGGGTGACAGATACGCAGTATTTT. The chain carries TRBV20-1 and TRBJ2-3; 12 nucleotides match TRBD2. Germline CDR1 and CDR2: DFQATT and SNEGSKA (reference sequence). The CDR3 totals 15 residues. The V and J ends lost 4 bases and 3 bases, in that order; junction bases with no gene match: 5.

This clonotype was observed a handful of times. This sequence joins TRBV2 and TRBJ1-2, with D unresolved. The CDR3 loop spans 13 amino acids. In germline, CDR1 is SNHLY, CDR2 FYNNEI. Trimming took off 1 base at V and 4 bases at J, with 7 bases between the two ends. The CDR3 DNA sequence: TGTGCCAGCAGTGAAGGCAGGAGCTATGGCTACACCTTC. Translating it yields CASSEGRSYGYTF.

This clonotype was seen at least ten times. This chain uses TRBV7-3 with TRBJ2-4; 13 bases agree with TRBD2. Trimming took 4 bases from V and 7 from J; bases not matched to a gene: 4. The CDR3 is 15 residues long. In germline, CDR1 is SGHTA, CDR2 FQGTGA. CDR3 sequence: CASSSGTSGANIQYF. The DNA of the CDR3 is TGTGCCAGCAGCTCCGGGACTAGCGGGGCCAACATTCAGTACTTC.

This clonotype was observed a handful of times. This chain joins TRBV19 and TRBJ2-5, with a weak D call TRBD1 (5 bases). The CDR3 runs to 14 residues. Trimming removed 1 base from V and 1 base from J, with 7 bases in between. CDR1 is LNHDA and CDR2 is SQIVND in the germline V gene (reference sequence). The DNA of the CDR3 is TGTGCCAGTAGTATAGGACAGTCCCAAGAGACCCAGTACTTC. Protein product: CASSIGQSQETQYF.

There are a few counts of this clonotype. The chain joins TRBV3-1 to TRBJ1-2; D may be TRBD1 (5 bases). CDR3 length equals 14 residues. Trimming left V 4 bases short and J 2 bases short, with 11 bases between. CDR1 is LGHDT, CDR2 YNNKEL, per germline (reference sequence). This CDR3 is CASSPLGENYGYTF. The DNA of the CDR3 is TGTGCCAGCAGCCCTCTGGGGGAAAACTATGGCTACACCTTC.

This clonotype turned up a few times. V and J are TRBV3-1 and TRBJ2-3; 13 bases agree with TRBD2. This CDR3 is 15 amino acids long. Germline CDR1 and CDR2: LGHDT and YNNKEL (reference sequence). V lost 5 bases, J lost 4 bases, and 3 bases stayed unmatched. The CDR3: CASSFGLAGADTQYF. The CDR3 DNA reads TGTGCCAGCAGCTTCGGACTAGCGGGGGCAGATACGCAGTATTTT.

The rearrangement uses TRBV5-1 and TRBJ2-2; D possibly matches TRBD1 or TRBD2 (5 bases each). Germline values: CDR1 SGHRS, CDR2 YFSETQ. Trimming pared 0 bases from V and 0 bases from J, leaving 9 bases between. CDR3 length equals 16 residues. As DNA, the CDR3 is TGCGCCAGCAGCTTGGTGGGGGTCGCGAACACCGGGGAGCTGTTTTTT. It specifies CASSLVGVANTGELFF.

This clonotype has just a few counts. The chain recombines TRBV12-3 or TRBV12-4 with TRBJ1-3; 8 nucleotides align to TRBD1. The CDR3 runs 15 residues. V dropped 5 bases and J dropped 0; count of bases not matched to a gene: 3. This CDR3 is CASSRDRGSGNTIYF. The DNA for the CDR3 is TGTGCCAGCAGTCGCGACAGGGGCTCTGGAAACACCATATATTTT.

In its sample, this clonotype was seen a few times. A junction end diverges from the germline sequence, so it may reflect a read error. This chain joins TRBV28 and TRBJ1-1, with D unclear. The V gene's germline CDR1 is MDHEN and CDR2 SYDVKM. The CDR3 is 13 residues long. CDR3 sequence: CVSSWTGNTEAFF. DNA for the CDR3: TGTGTCAGCAGTTGGACGGGGAACACTGAAGCTTTCTTT.

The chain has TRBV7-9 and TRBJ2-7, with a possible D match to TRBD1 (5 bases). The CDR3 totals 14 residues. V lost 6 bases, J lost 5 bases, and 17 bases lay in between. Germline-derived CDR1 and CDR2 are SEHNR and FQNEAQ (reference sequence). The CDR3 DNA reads TGTGCCAGCAGGGCGGAAGGGGCCCGGAACGAGCAGTACTTC. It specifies CASRAEGARNEQYF.

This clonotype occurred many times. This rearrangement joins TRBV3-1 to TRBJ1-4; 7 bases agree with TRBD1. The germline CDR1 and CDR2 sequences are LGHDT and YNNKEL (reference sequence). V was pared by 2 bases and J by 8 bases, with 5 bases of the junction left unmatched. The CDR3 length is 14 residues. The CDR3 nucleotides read TGTGCCAGCAGCCAATGGGACAGAAGGGAAAAACTGTTTTTT. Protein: CASSQWDRREKLFF.

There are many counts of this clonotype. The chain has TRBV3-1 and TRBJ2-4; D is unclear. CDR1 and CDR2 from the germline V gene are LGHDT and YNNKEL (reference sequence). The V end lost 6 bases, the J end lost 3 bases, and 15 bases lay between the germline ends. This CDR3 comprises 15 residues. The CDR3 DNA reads TGTGCCAGCAGTCCCCGCGGCCAAATCAAAAACATTCAGTACTTC. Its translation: CASSPRGQIKNIQYF. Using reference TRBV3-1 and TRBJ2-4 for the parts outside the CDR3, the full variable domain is DTAVSQTPKYLVTQMGNDKSIKCEQNLGHDTMYWYKQDSKKFLKIMFSYNNKELIINETVPNRFSPKSPDKAHLNLHINSLELGDSAVYFCASSPRGQIKNIQYFGAGTRLSVL.

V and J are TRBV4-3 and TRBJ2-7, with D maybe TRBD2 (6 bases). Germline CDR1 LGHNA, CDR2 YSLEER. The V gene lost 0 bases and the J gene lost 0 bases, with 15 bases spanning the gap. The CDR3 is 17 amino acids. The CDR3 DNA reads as TGCGCCAGCAGCCAAGACGGGGGAGCAGATAGCTCCTACGAGCAGTACTTC. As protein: CASSQDGGADSSYEQYF.

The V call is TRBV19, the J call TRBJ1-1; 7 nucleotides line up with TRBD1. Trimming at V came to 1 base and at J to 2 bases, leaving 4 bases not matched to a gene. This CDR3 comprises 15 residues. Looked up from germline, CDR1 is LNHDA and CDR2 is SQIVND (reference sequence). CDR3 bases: TGTGCCAGTAGTATAGCGACAGGGATAAACACTGAAGCTTTCTTT. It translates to CASSIATGINTEAFF.

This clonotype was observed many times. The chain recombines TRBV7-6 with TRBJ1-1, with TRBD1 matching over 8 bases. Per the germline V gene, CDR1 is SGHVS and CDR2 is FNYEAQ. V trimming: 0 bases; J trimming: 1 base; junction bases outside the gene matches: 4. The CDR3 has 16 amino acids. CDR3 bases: TGTGCCAGCAGCTTAGCTACCGGGACAGGGAACACTGAAGCTTTCTTT. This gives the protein CASSLATGTGNTEAFF.

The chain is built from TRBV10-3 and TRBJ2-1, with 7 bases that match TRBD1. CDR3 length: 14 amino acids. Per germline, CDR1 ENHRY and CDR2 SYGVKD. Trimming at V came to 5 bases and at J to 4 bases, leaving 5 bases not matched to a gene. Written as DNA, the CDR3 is TGTGCCATCAGTCCGGGACAGCAATACAATGAGCAGTTCTTC. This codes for CAISPGQQYNEQFF.